The 24 T cell receptor beta chains reported below all come from one sample, sequenced in a study of blood T cells in healthy people across ages. Next came a second PCR, run for about 6 to 11 cycles, which used a sample-barcoded 5' primer along with a J-beta primer mix. MiXCR was run by TCRdb on the 5' RACE reads, yielding one entry per CDR3 protein. Of 650,000 to 800,000 distinct CDR3 sequences in the sample, over 40% are singletons; the top ten hold roughly 12%. The sample consisted of blood. The origin of the receptors is a woman older than 75 in good health.

V and J are TRBV7-2 and TRBJ2-5, with D perhaps matching TRBD2 (6 bases). Trimming took 3 bases from V and 4 from J, leaving 9 bases between them. In germline, CDR1 is SGHTA, CDR2 FQGNSA. This CDR3 contains 13 residues. In DNA, the CDR3 is TGTGCCAGCAGCTTTATGGGGGGAGAGACCCAGTACTTC. Translated: CASSFMGGETQYF.

This clonotype has just one count. This sequence joins TRBV9 and TRBJ2-5, with 8 bases that match TRBD2. CDR3 length: 16 amino acids. The ends lost 4 bases at V and 11 bases at J; junction bases unmatched: 19. The germline V gene has CDR1 SGDLS and CDR2 YYNGEE. The CDR3 loop is CASSLTGGAISDEQYF. The DNA of the CDR3 is TGTGCCAGCAGCCTAACCGGGGGGGCCATTTCGGATGAGCAGTACTTC.

The table lists this clonotype with many counts. The rearrangement links TRBV5-1 to TRBJ2-7, with D perhaps TRBD1 or TRBD2 (5 bases each). The CDR3 loop spans 13 amino acids. Trimming left V 4 bases short and J 3 bases short, with 11 bases between. The germline V gene encodes CDR1 SGHRS and CDR2 YFSETQ. The DNA for the CDR3 is TGCGCCAGCAGCCCGGGACCTGTCTACGAGCAGTACTTC. This codes for CASSPGPVYEQYF.

The chain has TRBV20-1 and TRBJ2-3, with TRBD2 as a possible D gene (6 bases). The V and J ends lost 6 bases and 3 bases respectively, with 19 bases between them. The CDR3 has 15 amino acids. CDR1 and CDR2 from the germline V gene are DFQATT and SNEGSKA (reference sequence). This CDR3 reads CSAQYRGWGTDTQYF. The CDR3 nucleotides read TGCAGTGCCCAGTATCGGGGGTGGGGAACAGATACGCAGTATTTT.

Of note for this clonotype: One base away lies a much larger clone, so this may be a sequencing read error. The J gene is TRBJ1-1, the V gene TRBV5-1; D is uncertain. The CDR3 sequence is 13 residues long. Germline V gene data show CDR1 as SGHRS and CDR2 as YFSETQ. V was trimmed by 0 bases and J by 4 bases, leaving 7 bases between them. The CDR3 region has the DNA TGCGCCAGCAGCTTGGCACTGAGCACTGAAGCTTTCTTT. Translation gives CASSLALSTEAFF.

J is TRBJ1-5 and V is TRBV4-1, with D tentatively TRBD1 (5 bases). The CDR3 has 15 amino acids. Germline CDR1 reads MGHRA; CDR2 reads YSYEKL. The ends were cut back, 1 base at V and 7 bases at J, with 14 bases in the middle. The CDR3 DNA reads as TGCGCCAGCAGCCAAGGGTCAGAGCAGGGCCAGCCCCAGCATTTT. Its translation is CASSQGSEQGQPQHF.

The J gene is TRBJ2-1, the V gene TRBV10-3; the match to TRBD2 covers 7 bases. The J segment lost 6 bases and the V segment lost 4 bases, leaving 9 bases of the junction unmatched. This CDR3 region has 15 residues. Looked up from germline, CDR1 is ENHRY and CDR2 is SYGVKD. CDR3 region: CAISGEAGVRNEQFF. The CDR3 DNA is TGTGCCATCAGTGGGGAGGCGGGGGTGCGCAATGAGCAGTTCTTC.

The gene calls are TRBV6-5 and TRBJ2-7, with 9 nucleotides matching TRBD1. CDR3 length: 14 amino acids. Germline V gene lookup returns CDR1 MNHEY and CDR2 SVGAGI. J gave up 6 bases and V 2 bases, and 5 bases lay outside the gene matches. The chain's CDR3 is CASSYGDRGTEQYF. The CDR3 DNA is TGTGCCAGCAGTTACGGAGACAGGGGGACCGAGCAGTACTTC.

The genes are TRBV20-1 and TRBJ2-3; D is possibly TRBD1 (5 bases). Germline V gene lookup returns CDR1 DFQATT and CDR2 SNEGSKA (reference sequence). V gave up 8 bases and J gave up 7 bases, with 16 bases separating them. There are 12 residues in the CDR3. CDR3 residues: CSTNRRGYTQYF. The CDR3 nucleotides read TGCAGTACAAACAGGCGTGGGTATACGCAGTATTTT.

This clonotype showed up many times. This sequence joins TRBV24-1 and TRBJ2-7; D uncertain. Trimming shortened V by 4 bases and J by 2 bases, and 8 bases separated the two germline ends. The CDR3 is 13 residues long. Germline V CDR1 and CDR2: KGHDR, SFDVKD. CDR3 protein: CATSDPLTYEQYF. The CDR3, as DNA: TGTGCCACCAGTGACCCACTTACCTACGAGCAGTACTTC.

This clonotype was counted a few times. The chain is built from TRBV3-1 and TRBJ2-2; tentatively, D is TRBD1 or TRBD2 (5 bases each). The germline V gene encodes CDR1 LGHDT and CDR2 YNNKEL (reference sequence). V was trimmed by 2 bases and J by 7 bases, leaving 14 bases between them. The CDR3 contains 15 residues. CDR3 region: CASSQTGTPIGELFF. CDR3 nucleotides: TGTGCCAGCAGCCAAACCGGGACCCCTATCGGGGAGCTGTTTTTT. The whole variable domain, remainder taken from reference TRBV3-1 and TRBJ2-2, is DTAVSQTPKYLVTQMGNDKSIKCEQNLGHDTMYWYKQDSKKFLKIMFSYNNKELIINETVPNRFSPKSPDKAHLNLHINSLELGDSAVYFCASSQTGTPIGELFFGEGSRLTVL.

This chain links TRBV20-1 with TRBJ2-4, with D perhaps given as TRBD1 or TRBD2 (6 bases each). The CDR3 consists of 14 residues. V was trimmed by 3 bases and J by 0 bases, leaving 9 bases between them. Per germline, CDR1 DFQATT and CDR2 SNEGSKA (reference sequence). This CDR3 is CSASGGTAKNIQYF. The CDR3, as DNA: TGCAGTGCTAGCGGGGGCACAGCCAAAAACATTCAGTACTTC.

This clonotype was recorded many times. The chain is built from TRBV12-3 or TRBV12-4 and TRBJ2-3; 9 bases match TRBD1. Germline trimming cut 0 bases from V and 4 bases from J; bases unmatched to any gene: 17. The CDR3 has 20 amino acids. The CDR3 DNA reads TGTGCCAGCAGTTTAGCGGGGGGTAGGACGTACAGGGGGCCCCCAGATACGCAGTATTTT. Translation: CASSLAGGRTYRGPPDTQYF.

About this clonotype: A much more abundant neighbour one base away suggests this may be a read error. The V gene is TRBV12-3 or TRBV12-4, the J gene TRBJ2-3, with 11 bases aligning to TRBD1. The CDR3 loop spans 16 amino acids. CDR3 loop: CTSSWTGGDGSDTQYF. In DNA, the CDR3 is TGTACCAGCAGTTGGACAGGGGGCGACGGGTCGGATACGCAGTATTTT.

This clonotype was detected a few times. V and J are TRBV2 and TRBJ1-2; TRBD1 matches 9 bases. The CDR3 is 13 residues long. V lost 6 bases and J lost 4; bases outside the gene matches: 3. Germline values: CDR1 SNHLY, CDR2 FYNNEI. This chain's CDR3 is CASRTGQGYGYTF. CDR3 DNA: TGTGCCAGCAGAACGGGACAGGGCTATGGCTACACCTTC.

A single count supports this clonotype. Just one base apart from a much larger clone, this may be a read error. The genes are TRBV27 and TRBJ1-6; D unresolved. Germline V gives CDR1 MNHEY, CDR2 SMNVEV (reference sequence). Trimming pared 5 bases from V and 7 bases from J, leaving 18 bases between. This CDR3 contains 16 residues. CDR3 sequence: CASSSSGLTVNSPLHF. As DNA, the CDR3 is TGTGCCAGCAGTAGCTCGGGCCTCACAGTGAATTCACCCCTCCACTTT.

The V call is TRBV12-3 or TRBV12-4, the J call TRBJ2-7; D is unresolved. Trimming cost V 3 bases and J 6 bases, with 6 bases left between them. The CDR3 length is 11 residues. CDR3 residues: CASSFRLEQYF. The CDR3 DNA follows: TGTGCCAGCAGTTTCCGACTCGAGCAGTACTTC.

The chain couples TRBV6-6 to TRBJ1-5; D unclear. Germline CDR1 reads MNHNY; CDR2 reads SVGAGI (reference sequence). The CDR3 length is 13 residues. V was clipped by 7 bases and J by 6 bases, with 13 bases between them. The CDR3 DNA is TGTGCCAGCACAAGCGGGGAGAGTCAGCCCCAGCATTTT. Protein: CASTSGESQPQHF.

The chain links TRBV5-1 to TRBJ1-2; perhaps TRBD1 as D (5 bases). Per germline, CDR1 SGHRS and CDR2 YFSETQ. This CDR3 has 15 amino acids. V dropped 0 bases and J dropped 3 bases, with 12 bases sitting between them. The CDR3 bases are TGCGCCAGCAGCTTGGGGGGTCAGGGTCACTATGGCTACACCTTC. It yields the protein CASSLGGQGHYGYTF.

In its sample, this clonotype was seen many times. The genes are TRBV3-1 and TRBJ1-2; 8 bases are shared with TRBD1. Germline CDR1 reads LGHDT; CDR2 reads YNNKEL (reference sequence). After removal of 1 base from V and 0 bases from J, the junction contained 4 bases not matched to a gene. There are 16 residues in the CDR3. The CDR3 DNA reads TGTGCCAGCAGCCAAGGAGGACAGGGCGCTAACTATGGCTACACCTTC. Residues: CASSQGGQGANYGYTF.

On this clonotype itself: This may come from a read error, since a much larger clone is one base off. The chain combines TRBV24-1 with TRBJ2-7, with TRBD1 matching over 7 bases. The germline V gene has CDR1 KGHDR and CDR2 SFDVKD. V was pared by 12 bases and J by 6 bases, with 13 bases of the junction left unmatched. The CDR3 has 13 residues. The CDR3 reads CAAPGGRVCEQYF. In DNA, the CDR3 is TGTGCCGCCCCAGGGGGAAGGGTCTGCGAGCAGTACTTC.

V gene TRBV12-3 or TRBV12-4 combines with J gene TRBJ2-4; the match to TRBD2 covers 7 bases. The DNA end lines up better with TRBJ2-7; the J call may be wrong. This CDR3 is 15 amino acids long. This chain's CDR3 is CASTANRDYVDEQYF. The CDR3 DNA reads as TGTGCCAGCACCGCGAACCGGGACTACGTAGACGAGCAGTACTTC.

With regard to this clonotype: An end of the junction differs from the germline gene, which may be a read error. V gene TRBV10-3 combines with J gene TRBJ2-3; a possible D gene is TRBD2 (6 bases). CDR1 is ENHRY, CDR2 SYGVKD, per germline. The CDR3 totals 13 residues. CDR3 amino acids: CATSGTRGDTQYF. The CDR3 nucleotides are TGTGCCACCAGTGGGACCCGGGGGGATACGCAGTATTTT.

There are a few counts of this clonotype. The genes are TRBV5-6 and TRBJ2-5; D gene unclear. The CDR3 is 18 residues long. Between the trimmed V and J ends, which lost 1 base and 5 bases, there was a span of 24 bases. Germline CDR1 reads SGHDT; CDR2 reads YYEEEE. The CDR3 loop reads CASSLWPYPLRSGETQYF. In DNA form, the CDR3 reads TGTGCCAGCAGCTTGTGGCCCTACCCACTCCGATCCGGCGAGACCCAGTACTTC.